This paragraph reports one T cell receptor (beta chain). The antigen remains unidentified. Trimming shortened V by 6 bases and J by 7 bases, and 16 bases separated the two germline ends. The CDR3 is made up of 14 amino acids. The germline V gene encodes CDR1 LNHDA and CDR2 SQIVND (reference sequence). This entry is derived from a study of healthy donors' naive CD4 and CD8 T cells. About the study: Donors, half of them female, were 20-25, 40-50 or 60-70 years old. General study results and limits: The study did not address homeostatic proliferation effects in naive T cells. Most V and J genes were reportedly biased between naive CD4+ and CD8+ cells. Roughly 13% of CD4/CD8 propensity variance appeared explained by V, J and CDR3 charge.

Starting from roughly 0.55 ug of total RNA, TCR libraries were made with linear amplification. TCRdb reanalysed the reads using MiXCR and keeps one entry per CDR3 protein. The sample lists 200,000 or so distinct CDR3 sequences; around three quarters were seen once. This TCR derives from a pool of human donors in good health; the sample pools cells from several healthy donors. Sequencing used naive CD4+ and CD8+ T cells sorted from blood, pooled from several donors. The rearrangement links TRBV19 to TRBJ2-1, with D tentatively TRBD1 (5 bases). CDR3 in DNA: TGTGCCAGTAGCAGGGTGGCGGCCCGGAATGAGCAGTTCTTC. The encoded protein is CASSRVAARNEQFF. Combining the CDR3 with reference TRBV19 and TRBJ2-1 gives the whole variable domain DGGITQSPKYLFRKEGQNVTLSCEQNLNHDAMYWYRQDPGQGLRLIYYSQIVNDFQKGDIAEGYSVSREKKESFPLTVTSAQKNPTAFYLCASSRVAARNEQFFGPGTRLTVL.